This TCR beta chain appears in the sequencing data of a study of CD8 T cells in ankylosing spondylitis. Study-wide results and caveats: Ankylosing spondylitis blood appeared to be characterized by a TCR beta motif of about 8 highly homologous variants. Past research had described some motif variants in reactive arthritis synovial fluid and blood. Those disease-linked clones were CD8+; they were also relatively rare in peripheral blood. Significantly higher representation of disease-linked clones was reported for matched ankylosing spondylitis synovial fluid.

Using quantitative 5'-RACE with molecular barcodes, the authors made TCR beta libraries. TCRdb used MiXCR to reprocess the 5' RACE reads, holding one entry per CDR3 protein. The sample includes approximately 540,000 distinct CDR3 sequences, roughly 12% of them seen just once. This clonotype was observed a handful of times. Its antigen is not identified. The CDR3 sequence is 14 residues long. Germline CDR1 SQVTM, CDR2 ANQGSEA. V lost 7 bases, J lost 5 bases, and 13 bases stayed unmatched. The sequence came from a male donor with ankylosing spondylitis. Input material: blood, either unsorted or a sorted T cell fraction (not recorded which). The chain is built from TRBV29-1 and TRBJ2-7; 8 bases are shared with TRBD2. The CDR3 DNA reads as TGCAGCGCCGGAGCGGGAGTGGTTATCAACGAGCAGTACTTC. This translates into CSAGAGVVINEQYF.